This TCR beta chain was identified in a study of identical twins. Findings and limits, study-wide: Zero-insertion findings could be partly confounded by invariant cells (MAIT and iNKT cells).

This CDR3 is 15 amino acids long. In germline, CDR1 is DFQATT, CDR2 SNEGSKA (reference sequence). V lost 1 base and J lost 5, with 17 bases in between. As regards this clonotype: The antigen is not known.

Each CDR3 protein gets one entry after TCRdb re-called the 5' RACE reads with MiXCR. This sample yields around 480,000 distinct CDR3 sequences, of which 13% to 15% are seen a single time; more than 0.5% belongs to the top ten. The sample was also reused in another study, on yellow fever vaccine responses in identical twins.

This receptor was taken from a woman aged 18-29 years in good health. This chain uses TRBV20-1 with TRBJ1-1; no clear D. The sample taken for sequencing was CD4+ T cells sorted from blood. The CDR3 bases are TGCAGTGCTAGAGGTGGTGATCGGGGTGGAACTGAAGCTTTCTTT. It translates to CSARGGDRGGTEAFF.